Listed here are 24 T cell receptor beta chains from one sample, sequenced in a study of blood T cell repertoires in COVID-19. The protocol was immunoSEQ multiplex PCR, while the TCRdb copy is restricted to in-frame clones and leaves out a portion. Found here are roughly 60,000 clones, around nine tenths of them singletons; the top ten hold roughly 0.94%. Specimen: peripheral blood. The receptors stem from a man aged 65 to 79 with acute or convalescent COVID-19.

The genes are TRBV19 and TRBJ1-1; 9 bases map to TRBD1. There are 15 residues in the CDR3. Germline CDR1 and CDR2: LNHDA and SQIVND (reference sequence). V lost 10 bases and J lost 3; bases outside the gene matches: 12. The CDR3 bases are TGTGCCACCAGGGACAGGGAGGTTGTCTACACTGAAGCTTTCTTT. Its protein is CATRDREVVYTEAFF.

A single count supports this clone. The chain carries TRBV29-1 and TRBJ1-5; D unclear. The CDR3 runs 13 residues. V was trimmed by 2 bases and J by 3 bases, leaving 8 bases between them. The germline V gene has CDR1 SQVTM and CDR2 ANQGSEA. The CDR3 DNA sequence: TGCAGCGTTGAATCTAGGCCCAATCAGCCCCAGCATTTT. Translating gives CSVESRPNQPQHF.

This clone was seen more than once but under ten times. The genes are TRBV11-1 and TRBJ1-2, with 10 bases identical to TRBD1. From germline, CDR1 is SGHAT and CDR2 FQDESV (reference sequence). V shed 5 bases and J 8 bases; nucleotides not matched to a gene: 11. The CDR3 runs 15 residues. DNA for the CDR3: TGTGCCAGCAGCACCTCAACCGGGACAGGGGAAGGCTACACCTTC. Amino acids: CASSTSTGTGEGYTF. Complete variable domain (other parts from reference TRBV11-1 and TRBJ1-2): EAEVAQSPRYKITEKSQAVAFWCDPISGHATLYWYRQILGQGPELLVQFQDESVVDDSQLPKDRFSAERLKGVDSTLKIQPAELGDSAMYLCASSTSTGTGEGYTFGSGTRLTVV.

The V gene is TRBV5-1, the J gene TRBJ2-5; 15 nucleotides match TRBD2. CDR1 is SGHRS and CDR2 is YFSETQ in the germline V gene. The CDR3 is 16 amino acids. The trim removed 4 bases at V and 3 bases at J, leaving 4 bases unmatched. The CDR3 DNA is TGCGCCAGCAGCCCACGGACTAGCGGGGGGGAAGAGACCCAGTACTTC. This sequence encodes CASSPRTSGGEETQYF.

The chain uses TRBV5-4 and TRBJ1-3; D may be TRBD1 (5 bases). Per germline, CDR1 SGHNT and CDR2 YYREEE (reference sequence). V lost 0 bases and J 8 bases, leaving 15 bases between the germline ends. The CDR3 extends over 15 amino acids. Here the CDR3 DNA reads TGTGCCAGCAGCTTGGCCGCAGGGAGGGAAGACACCATATATTTT. Translation: CASSLAAGREDTIYF.

V and J are TRBV11-2 and TRBJ2-5, with 7 bases identical to TRBD1. The CDR3 covers 15 residues. Per the germline V gene, CDR1 is SGHAT and CDR2 is FQNNGV. The V segment lost 7 bases and the J segment 1 base; nucleotides outside the gene matches: 9. DNA of the CDR3: TGTGCCAGCACAATTGGGACAGCCGGCCAAGAGACCCAGTACTTC. This translates into CASTIGTAGQETQYF.

This clone was seen a handful of times. The chain uses TRBV9 and TRBJ2-7; 7 bases are shared with TRBD1. The germline V gene encodes CDR1 SGDLS and CDR2 YYNGEE. J was trimmed by 5 bases and V by 4 bases; bases with no gene match: 9. The CDR3 spans 14 residues. CDR3 DNA: TGTGCCAGCAGCCCAAGGACAGGTAATAACGAGCAGTACTTC. This gives the protein CASSPRTGNNEQYF. Combining the CDR3 with reference TRBV9 and TRBJ2-7 gives the whole variable domain DSGVTQTPKHLITATGQRVTLRCSPRSGDLSVYWYQQSLDQGLQFLIQYYNGEERAKGNILERFSAQQFPDLHSELNLSSLELGDSALYFCASSPRTGNNEQYFGPGTRLTVT.

This chain uses TRBV15 with TRBJ1-1; D unresolved. Trimming shortened V by 4 bases and J by 2 bases, and 14 bases separated the two germline ends. Looked up from germline, CDR1 is LNHNV and CDR2 is YYDKDF (reference sequence). The CDR3 is made up of 15 amino acids. The CDR3 bases are TGTGCCACCAGCATAGCACCCACTAGCAACACTGAAGCTTTCTTT. Translating gives CATSIAPTSNTEAFF.

This clone showed up just once. The V and J genes are TRBV18 and TRBJ1-2; 9 bases map to TRBD1. V lost 2 bases to trimming and J lost 5 bases; unmatched junction nucleotides: 18. Looked up from germline, CDR1 is KGHSH and CDR2 is LQKENI. The CDR3 contains 19 residues. CDR3 amino acids: CASSPVTGSQGAVIYGYTF. As DNA, the CDR3 is TGTGCCAGCTCACCAGTTACCGGTTCACAGGGGGCGGTCATATATGGCTACACCTTC.

V is TRBV12-3 or TRBV12-4 and J is TRBJ2-6; D gene uncertain. This CDR3 spans 13 amino acids. V shed 7 bases and J shed 4 bases, with 8 bases lying between them. The CDR3 coding sequence is TGTGCCAGCACCTTTATCGGGGCCAACGTCCTGACTTTC. It specifies CASTFIGANVLTF.

The V call is TRBV10-2, the J call TRBJ1-2; no clear D. Per germline, CDR1 WSHSY and CDR2 SAAADI. The CDR3 extends over 11 amino acids. Trimming stripped 8 bases from V and 8 bases from J, with 12 bases between. CDR3 protein: CASSRDWGYTF. CDR3 sequence (DNA): TGCGCCAGCTCCCGGGATTGGGGCTACACCTTC.

V usage is TRBV14 and J usage is TRBJ1-6; D not certain. This CDR3 spans 14 amino acids. V shed 0 bases and J shed 6 bases, with 6 bases lying between them. Germline CDR1 SGHDN, CDR2 FVKESK. In DNA form, the CDR3 reads TGTGCCAGCAGCCAAGAGTCGGTTAATTCACCCCTCCACTTT. Its protein is CASSQESVNSPLHF.

The chain recombines TRBV7-8 with TRBJ2-7; 11 bases agree with TRBD2. V shed 2 bases, J shed 4 bases, and the junction held 13 bases outside the gene matches. In germline, CDR1 is SGHVS, CDR2 FQNEAQ. The CDR3 extends over 18 amino acids. CDR3 sequence reads: CASSLITSTGLAAYEQYF. CDR3 DNA: TGTGCCAGCAGCTTAATTACATCTACGGGACTAGCGGCATACGAGCAGTACTTC.

J is TRBJ2-2 and V is TRBV6-5; TRBD1 is a possible D gene (7 bases). V gave up 10 bases and J gave up 5 bases, with 20 bases separating them. CDR3 length: 15 amino acids. Per the germline V gene, CDR1 is MNHEY and CDR2 is SVGAGI. CDR3 bases: TGTGCCACTCGAGGAGGGGGCGGTAAAACCGGGGAGCTGTTTTTT. Translated, it gives CATRGGGGKTGELFF.

This clone is a singleton in its sample. The junction does not match germline at one end; this may be a read error. The chain uses TRBV19 and TRBJ2-5; 8 bases map to TRBD1. This CDR3 contains 15 residues. Germline loops: CDR1 LNHDA, CDR2 SQIVND (reference sequence). CDR3 region: CASSVDNRGQETQYF. The CDR3 DNA sequence: TGTGCCAGTAGTGTAGACAACAGGGGGCAAGAGACCCAGTACTTC.

The rearrangement joins TRBV18 to TRBJ1-1; no firm D call. V gave up 5 bases and J gave up 3 bases, with 10 bases separating them. This CDR3 comprises 13 residues. Germline V gene lookup returns CDR1 KGHSH and CDR2 LQKENI. The CDR3: CASSVREDTEAFF. In DNA form, the CDR3 reads TGTGCCAGCTCAGTACGGGAGGACACTGAAGCTTTCTTT. The whole variable domain, filled in from reference TRBV18 and TRBJ1-1, reads NAGVMQNPRHLVRRRGQEARLRCSPMKGHSHVYWYRQLPEEGLKFMVYLQKENIIDESGMPKERFSAEFPKEGPSILRIQQVVRGDSAAYFCASSVREDTEAFFGQGTRLTVV.

The rearrangement links TRBV5-6 to TRBJ2-7; 9 positions agree with TRBD1. The CDR3 contains 15 residues. The V gene end was trimmed by 3 bases and the J gene end by 1 base; junction bases not matched to a gene: 5. Looked up from germline, CDR1 is SGHDT and CDR2 is YYEEEE. The CDR3 coding sequence is TGTGCCAGCAGCTATGGGACAGGGCGATCCTACGAGCAGTACTTC. This translates into CASSYGTGRSYEQYF.

V usage is TRBV10-1 and J usage is TRBJ1-2; D unclear. The germline V gene has CDR1 WNHNN and CDR2 SYGVQD (reference sequence). The CDR3 is 13 residues long. The V end was cut by 7 bases, the J end by 4 bases, with 13 bases between. CDR3 DNA sequence: TGCGCCAGCATCGTCAGCGTTCTCTATGGCTACACCTTC. It translates to CASIVSVLYGYTF.

The chain combines TRBV18 with TRBJ1-5; D possibly corresponds to TRBD1 (6 bases). From germline, CDR1 is KGHSH and CDR2 LQKENI. The CDR3 is 14 amino acids. V was cut by 8 bases and J by 3 bases, with 14 bases left in between. The CDR3 loop reads CASRDTGTNQPQHF. In nucleotides, the CDR3 is TGTGCCAGCCGTGATACAGGGACCAATCAGCCCCAGCATTTT.

The V and J genes are TRBV30 and TRBJ2-5; 14 nucleotides agree with TRBD2. V was clipped by 1 base and J by 5 bases; unmatched bases: 6. Looked up from germline, CDR1 is GTSNPN and CDR2 is SVGIG (reference sequence). CDR3 length: 16 amino acids. The CDR3 loop reads CAWSDLGTSGGETQYF. The CDR3 nucleotides are TGTGCCTGGAGTGACCTCGGGACTAGCGGGGGTGAGACCCAGTACTTC.

This clone came up once. This chain uses TRBV7-9 with TRBJ1-2; 7 nucleotides agree with TRBD1. The CDR3 loop spans 13 amino acids. V trimming: 5 bases; J trimming: 2 bases; junction bases outside the gene matches: 2. Germline V lookup: CDR1 SEHNR, CDR2 FQNEAQ (reference sequence). The DNA of the CDR3 is TGTGCCAGCAGCCGGGGACAGAACTATGGCTACACCTTC. It yields the protein CASSRGQNYGYTF.

The chain carries TRBV27 and TRBJ2-3, with TRBD2 as a possible D gene (6 bases). Germline-derived CDR1 and CDR2 are MNHEY and SMNVEV (reference sequence). The V end lost 1 base, the J end lost 2 bases, and 13 bases lay between the germline ends. CDR3 length: 16 amino acids. This chain's CDR3 is CASSLFFRRDTDTQYF. CDR3 sequence (DNA): TGTGCCAGCAGTTTATTTTTTAGGCGGGACACAGATACGCAGTATTTT.

This clone was seen a handful of times. As DNA, the CDR3 is TGTGCCAGCAGTGCGGGACTCACGAACACCGGGGAGCTGTTTTTT. Translation gives CASSAGLTNTGELFF. This sequence joins TRBV2 and TRBJ2-2; TRBD2 is a possible D gene (6 bases). The ends were cut back, 4 bases at V and 0 bases at J, with 9 bases in the middle. The germline V gene has CDR1 SNHLY and CDR2 FYNNEI. The CDR3 sequence is 15 residues long.

V is TRBV6-6 and J is TRBJ2-7; a weak D match, TRBD1 (5 bases). The length of the CDR3 is 15 residues. Between the trimmed V and J ends, which lost 6 bases and 3 bases, there was a span of 18 bases. From germline, CDR1 is MNHNY and CDR2 SVGAGI (reference sequence). The DNA for the CDR3 is TGTGCCAGCAGATGGGGCCTCTCAAGGGGCTACGAGCAGTACTTC. Protein: CASRWGLSRGYEQYF.